Here is one T cell receptor beta chain with its context. Patients at the Seattle site were enrolled during active infection and followed longitudinally. Deletions cut 7 bases from V and 4 bases from J, with 14 bases between. CDR3 length: 15 amino acids. CDR1 is LNHDA, CDR2 SQIVND, per germline (reference sequence). The data originate from a study of blood T cell repertoires in COVID-19. Across the study: Samples representing acute and convalescent COVID-19 were sourced from the United States, Italy and Spain. In each case, the material was cDNA or gDNA derived from T cells, B-cell-depleted T cells, or PBMCs.

Authors' analysis steps: Researchers report that nucleated cell counts were estimated from reference gene primer amplification. Using immunoSEQ multiplex PCR, the repertoire was profiled, and TCRdb retains in-frame clones only, with some absent. V and J calls and clone size are given by that table; D and trimming were obtained from the DNA. The repertoire includes almost 250,000 clones, around 86% of them detected once, and 5.5% to 6.5% sits in the top ten. The chain is built from TRBV19 and TRBJ2-6, with D tentatively TRBD1 (6 bases). The sample taken for sequencing was peripheral blood. The sequence derives from a woman aged 80 or older with COVID-19, enrolled during active disease. CDR3 in amino acids: CASTRQVYGANVLTF. In DNA, the CDR3 is TGTGCCAGTACCCGACAGGTGTACGGGGCCAACGTCCTGACTTTC.